The 18 T cell receptor beta chains in this list originate from one sample, sequenced in a study of T cell changes during pregnancy in multiple sclerosis. Only in-frame clones appear in the TCRdb table, and some are missing; sequencing was by immunoSEQ multiplex PCR. In the table there are under 40,000 clones, around nine tenths of which are singletons. The source material was peripheral blood, sampled in the third trimester of pregnancy. The receptors come from a female donor in good health, enrolled as a control in a pregnancy study.

The gene calls are TRBV5-1 and TRBJ2-3; D might be TRBD2 (5 bases). Germline V gene lookup returns CDR1 SGHRS and CDR2 YFSETQ. V gave up 2 bases and J gave up 7 bases, with 8 bases separating them. The CDR3 loop spans 12 amino acids. The CDR3, as DNA: TGCGCCAGCAGCTTTGAGCGGTATACGCAGTATTTT. The encoded protein is CASSFERYTQYF.

This chain joins TRBV7-9 and TRBJ1-2; 8 bases match TRBD1. This CDR3 has 15 amino acids. V gave up 4 bases and J gave up 7 bases; unmatched junction bases: 11. The germline V gene encodes CDR1 SEHNR and CDR2 FQNEAQ (reference sequence). CDR3 DNA: TGTGCCAGCAGCTCCCAGGGACAGGCGATTGTTGGCTACACCTTC. It is translated as CASSSQGQAIVGYTF.

V is TRBV9 and J is TRBJ1-6; 7 bases match TRBD1. Germline assignment: CDR1 SGDLS and CDR2 YYNGEE. V shed 3 bases, J shed 7 bases, and the junction held 7 bases outside the gene matches. CDR3 length: 15 residues. This chain's CDR3 is CASSAQTGMNSPLHF. DNA of the CDR3: TGTGCCAGCAGCGCTCAGACAGGGATGAATTCACCCCTCCACTTT.

This chain connects TRBV4-1 to TRBJ2-4, with 7 nucleotides matching TRBD2. Germline V gene lookup returns CDR1 MGHRA and CDR2 YSYEKL. This CDR3 contains 18 residues. With V trimmed by 4 bases and J by 0 bases, 12 bases remained unmatched. CDR3 protein: CASSPSRVAGLAKNIQYF. The CDR3 DNA reads as TGCGCCAGCAGCCCCTCTCGGGTAGCGGGCCTAGCCAAAAACATTCAGTACTTC.

The DNA of the CDR3 is TGTGCCAGCAGCTTACCGGACAGGAGCGGGGAGACCCAGTACTTC. Residues: CASSLPDRSGETQYF. The rearrangement uses TRBV5-4 and TRBJ2-5, with D possibly matching TRBD1 (7 bases). The V gene's germline CDR1 is SGHNT and CDR2 YYREEE (reference sequence). This CDR3 has 15 amino acids. Trimming left V 2 bases short and J 5 bases short, with 16 bases between.

The rearrangement uses TRBV5-6 and TRBJ1-6; maybe TRBD1 (6 bases). Germline V gene lookup returns CDR1 SGHDT and CDR2 YYEEEE. Trimming stripped 0 bases from V and 9 bases from J, with 19 bases between. The CDR3 is 17 amino acids. The CDR3 here is CASSLDPGGGSLSPLHF. CDR3 nucleotides: TGTGCCAGCAGCTTGGACCCCGGCGGGGGCTCCCTTTCACCCCTCCACTTT.

The chain is built from TRBV19 and TRBJ2-7; TRBD1 agrees at 8 bases. J gave up 2 bases and V 0 bases, and 0 bases lay outside the gene matches. This CDR3 has 14 residues. Germline V CDR1 and CDR2: LNHDA, SQIVND (reference sequence). CDR3 bases: TGTGCCAGTAGTATAGAGACAGGGGCCTACGAGCAGTACTTC. It yields the protein CASSIETGAYEQYF.

The gene calls are TRBV6-5 and TRBJ1-2; D unresolved. Germline V lookup: CDR1 MNHEY, CDR2 SVGAGI. The CDR3 covers 14 residues. V dropped 0 bases and J dropped 8 bases, with 13 bases sitting between them. The CDR3 DNA follows: TGTGCCAGCAGTTACTCGGCGGGGAGACGGGGCTACACCTTC. This encodes CASSYSAGRRGYTF.

The V gene is TRBV4-1, the J gene TRBJ2-5; D perhaps matches TRBD2 (5 bases). The CDR3 spans 13 residues. CDR1 and CDR2 from the germline V gene are MGHRA and YSYEKL. With 5 bases removed from V and 4 bases from J, the gap between germline ends came to 11 bases. Written as DNA, the CDR3 is TGCGCCAGCAGCGACCTCGAGGGAGAGACCCAGTACTTC. This translates into CASSDLEGETQYF.

A single count supports this clone. The chain couples TRBV19 to TRBJ1-5; 8 bases map to TRBD1. With V trimmed by 0 bases and J by 3 bases, 4 bases remained unmatched. The CDR3 runs 16 residues. CDR1 and CDR2 from the germline V gene are LNHDA and SQIVND (reference sequence). Here the CDR3 reads CASSIDYRGTNQPQHF. In DNA, the CDR3 is TGTGCCAGTAGTATAGACTACAGGGGGACCAATCAGCCCCAGCATTTT. Supplemented by reference TRBV19 and TRBJ1-5, the full variable domain reads DGGITQSPKYLFRKEGQNVTLSCEQNLNHDAMYWYRQDPGQGLRLIYYSQIVNDFQKGDIAEGYSVSREKKESFPLTVTSAQKNPTAFYLCASSIDYRGTNQPQHFGDGTRLSIL.

The genes are TRBV28 and TRBJ1-2; 7 nucleotides match TRBD1. This CDR3 spans 13 amino acids. Germline assignment: CDR1 MDHEN and CDR2 SYDVKM. The V gene end was trimmed by 7 bases and the J gene end by 8 bases; junction bases not matched to a gene: 10. The DNA of the CDR3 is TGTGCCAGCACCTCATACAGGGGCGAAGGCTACACCTTC. Translation gives CASTSYRGEGYTF.

The rearrangement uses TRBV30 and TRBJ2-1; 9 bases match TRBD2. V was clipped by 1 base and J by 10 bases; unmatched bases: 8. Germline CDR1 reads GTSNPN; CDR2 reads SVGIG (reference sequence). The CDR3 contains 14 residues. The CDR3 sequence is CAWSEGIAGEEQFF. The CDR3 DNA follows: TGTGCCTGGAGTGAGGGGATAGCGGGAGAAGAGCAGTTCTTC.

V is TRBV6-5 and J is TRBJ2-1, with D possibly being TRBD2 (7 bases). Trimming shortened V by 10 bases and J by 7 bases, and 23 bases separated the two germline ends. The CDR3 sequence is 15 residues long. Germline CDR1 is MNHEY and CDR2 is SVGAGI. Here the CDR3 reads CATTRGRGGENEQFF. In nucleotides, the CDR3 is TGTGCCACCACGAGAGGGAGGGGGGGGGAAAATGAGCAGTTCTTC.

The J gene is TRBJ2-1, the V gene TRBV5-1, with a weak D call TRBD1 (6 bases). Germline CDR1 and CDR2: SGHRS and YFSETQ. The CDR3 has 16 amino acids. V was clipped by 1 base and J by 0 bases, with 11 bases between them. In nucleotides, the CDR3 is TGCGCCAGCAGCTTGAACAGGGCTAGCTCCTACAATGAGCAGTTCTTC. Amino acids: CASSLNRASSYNEQFF. Full variable domain (remainder filled in from reference TRBV5-1 and TRBJ2-1): KAGVTQTPRYLIKTRGQQVTLSCSPISGHRSVSWYQQTPGQGLQFLFEYFSETQRNKGNFPGRFSGRQFSNSRSEMNVSTLELGDSALYLCASSLNRASSYNEQFFGPGTRLTVL.

This chain connects TRBV6-1 to TRBJ2-2; no clear D gene. Germline loops: CDR1 MNHNS, CDR2 SASEGT. Trimming took 3 bases from V and 1 from J, leaving 9 bases between them. This CDR3 spans 15 amino acids. The CDR3: CASSDFRRNTGELFF. CDR3 sequence (DNA): TGTGCCAGCAGTGATTTTCGGAGGAACACCGGGGAGCTGTTTTTT.

With respect to this clone: The junction departs from germline at one end; a sequencing error may be responsible. J is TRBJ2-1 and V is TRBV7-7; 7 bases line up with TRBD2. The V gene's germline CDR1 is SSHAT and CDR2 FNYEAQ (reference sequence). The CDR3 runs to 16 residues. This CDR3 reads CASSFKAGSPYNEQFF. DNA for the CDR3: TGTGCTAGCAGCTTCAAAGCGGGAAGCCCCTACAATGAGCAGTTCTTC.

The J gene is TRBJ2-7, the V gene TRBV11-3; a weak D match, TRBD2 (6 bases). V lost 5 bases and J 5 bases, leaving 13 bases between the germline ends. The germline gives CDR1 SGHNT, CDR2 YENEEA. The CDR3 covers 13 residues. The CDR3 sequence is CASSPRDTNEQYF. CDR3 bases: TGTGCCAGCAGCCCGCGGGATACTAACGAGCAGTACTTC.

This chain uses TRBV6-4 with TRBJ2-2; TRBD2 agrees at 11 bases. Germline assignment: CDR1 MRHNA and CDR2 SNTAGT. V was clipped by 4 bases and J by 1 base; unmatched bases: 5. The CDR3 is made up of 17 amino acids. The CDR3 sequence: CASSANSGGVNTGELFF. Here the CDR3 DNA reads TGTGCCAGCAGTGCCAATAGCGGGGGGGTGAACACCGGGGAGCTGTTTTTT.